What follows describes a single T cell receptor beta chain. This clone was counted only a few times. Which antigen it targets is not known. No per-base quality is available; no much larger clone lies one base away. The sample comes from a study of blood T cell repertoires in COVID-19 (dated by TCRdb to the early 2020s). About the full investigation: The collaborator samples originated in the United States, Italy and Spain and spanned the acute and convalescent phases of COVID-19. The material from the prospective study consisted of cDNA or gDNA derived from T cells, B-cell-depleted T cells, or PBMCs. Deeply sampled blood TCRbeta repertoires from subjects exposed to, actively infected with, or recovered from COVID-19 were included in the dataset. The repertoires were released in a freely available public database intended as a resource for research on the immune response to SARS-CoV-2. The samples were drawn from two sources: the first 160 participants of the ongoing ImmuneRACE study, and 950 to 1,500 subjects contributed by 6 global collaborators. Nearly every sample came with metadata listing a de-identified subject ID, COVID-19 status, age in years and sex. Where available, HLA class I and class II types were taken from metadata supplied by the sample provider and were not determined by assay-based typing. The research as a whole found: How much clinical and demographic metadata was included differed by source and by participant, and the metadata was provided uncurated.

Each collaborating institution followed its own protocols to collect whole blood in K2EDTA tubes. Collaborator samples were shipped for TCRbeta analysis as frozen whole blood, isolated PBMCs, or DNA extracted from either sample type. TCRbeta CDR3 regions were amplified from genomic DNA using the immunoSEQ Assay, a bias-controlled multiplex PCR. The published analysis was carried out like this. Within the assay, amplification of reference gene primers was used to estimate how many nucleated cells each sample contained. Sequence reads were collapsed and filtered to measure the absolute abundance of every unique TCRbeta CDR3 rearrangement. For each sample, productive Simpson clonality was calculated as the square root of Simpson's diversity index over productive rearrangements. The table was pulled from immuneACCESS by TCRdb, which kept in-frame rearrangements only. Such tables lose some clones; where checked, under half of the loss comes from unresolved V genes, and the rest has no known cause. V, J and clone size are taken as reported in that table, and D and trimming were inferred from the DNA itself. Present in this sample are approximately 210,000 clones, about 85% of which were seen just once. Of the sample, approximately 1.8% falls within the top ten clones.

The CDR3, from cysteine to phenylalanine, totals 15 residues. CDR3 DNA only is kept here, 45 bases in frame from base 1. The germline V gene (reference sequence) gives CDR1 as LGHDT and CDR2 as YNNKEL. Unmatched junction bases come to 2, with V trimmed by 1 base and J by 4 bases. The chain links TRBV3-1 (or the pseudogene TRBV3-2) with TRBJ2-3, with 10 bases matching TRBD2. The sequencing input was peripheral blood. This TCR derives from an older man with acute or convalescent COVID-19. The nucleotide sequence reads TGTGCCAGCAGCCAAGCCCTAGCGGGAGCAGATACGCAGTATTTT. This sequence encodes CASSQALAGADTQYF.